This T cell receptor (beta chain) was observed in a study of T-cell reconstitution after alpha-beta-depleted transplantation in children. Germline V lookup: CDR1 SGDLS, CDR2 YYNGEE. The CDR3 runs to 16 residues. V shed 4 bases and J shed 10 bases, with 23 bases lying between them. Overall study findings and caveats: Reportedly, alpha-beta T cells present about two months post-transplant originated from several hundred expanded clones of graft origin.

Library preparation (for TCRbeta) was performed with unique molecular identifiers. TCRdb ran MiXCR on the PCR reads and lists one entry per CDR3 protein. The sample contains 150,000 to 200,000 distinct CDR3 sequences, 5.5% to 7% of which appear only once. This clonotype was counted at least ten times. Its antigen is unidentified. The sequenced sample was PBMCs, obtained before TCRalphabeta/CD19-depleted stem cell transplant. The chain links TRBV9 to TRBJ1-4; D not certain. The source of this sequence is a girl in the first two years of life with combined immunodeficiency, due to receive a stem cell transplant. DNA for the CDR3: TGTGCCAGCAGCCCTGCAGGACGCGTTGACCGGGGAAAACTGTTTTTT. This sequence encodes CASSPAGRVDRGKLFF.